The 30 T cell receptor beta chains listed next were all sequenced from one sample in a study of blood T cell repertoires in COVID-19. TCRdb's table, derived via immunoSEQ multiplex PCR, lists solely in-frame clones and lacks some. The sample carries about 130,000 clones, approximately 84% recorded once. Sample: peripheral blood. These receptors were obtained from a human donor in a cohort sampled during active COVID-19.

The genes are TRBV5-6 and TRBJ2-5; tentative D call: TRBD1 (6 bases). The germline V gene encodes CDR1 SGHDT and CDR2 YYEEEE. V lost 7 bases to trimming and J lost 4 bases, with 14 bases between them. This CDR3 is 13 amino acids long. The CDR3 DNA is TGTGCCAGCGGTACAGGGCGCCGAGAGACCCAGTACTTC. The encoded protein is CASGTGRRETQYF.

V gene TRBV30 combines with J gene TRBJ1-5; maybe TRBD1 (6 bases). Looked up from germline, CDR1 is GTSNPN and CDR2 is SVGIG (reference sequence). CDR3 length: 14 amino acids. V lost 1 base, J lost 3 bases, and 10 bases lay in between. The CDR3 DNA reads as TGTGCCTGGAGTGGGGACAAGCACAATCAGCCCCAGCATTTT. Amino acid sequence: CAWSGDKHNQPQHF.

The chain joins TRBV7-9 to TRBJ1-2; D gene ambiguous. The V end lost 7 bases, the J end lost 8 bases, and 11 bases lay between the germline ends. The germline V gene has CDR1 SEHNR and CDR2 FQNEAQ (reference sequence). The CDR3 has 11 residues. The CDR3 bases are TGTGCCAGCAATTCAGGAGGAGGCTACACCTTC. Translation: CASNSGGGYTF.

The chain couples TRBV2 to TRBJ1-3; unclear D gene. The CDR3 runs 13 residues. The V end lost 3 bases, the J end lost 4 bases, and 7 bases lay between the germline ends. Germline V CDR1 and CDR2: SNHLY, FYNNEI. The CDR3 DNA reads TGTGCCAGCAGTGATTTGCTAGGAAACACCATATATTTT. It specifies CASSDLLGNTIYF.

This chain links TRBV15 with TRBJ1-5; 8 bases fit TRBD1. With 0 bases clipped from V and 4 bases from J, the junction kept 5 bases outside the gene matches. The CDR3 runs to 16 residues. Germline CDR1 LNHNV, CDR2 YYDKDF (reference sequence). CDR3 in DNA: TGTGCCACCAGCAGAGACGGAGGACAGGGAAATCAGCCCCAGCATTTT. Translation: CATSRDGGQGNQPQHF.

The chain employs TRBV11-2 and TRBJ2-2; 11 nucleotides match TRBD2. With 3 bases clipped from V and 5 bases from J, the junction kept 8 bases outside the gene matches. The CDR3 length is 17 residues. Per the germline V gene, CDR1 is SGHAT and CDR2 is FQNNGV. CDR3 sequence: CASSFPKRLAGTGELFF. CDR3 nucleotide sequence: TGTGCCAGCAGCTTCCCAAAAAGACTAGCGGGGACCGGGGAGCTGTTTTTT. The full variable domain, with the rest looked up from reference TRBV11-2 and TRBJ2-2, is EAGVAQSPRYKIIEKRQSVAFWCNPISGHATLYWYQQILGQGPKLLIQFQNNGVVDDSQLPKDRFSAERLKGVDSTLKIQPAKLEDSAVYLCASSFPKRLAGTGELFFGEGSRLTVL.

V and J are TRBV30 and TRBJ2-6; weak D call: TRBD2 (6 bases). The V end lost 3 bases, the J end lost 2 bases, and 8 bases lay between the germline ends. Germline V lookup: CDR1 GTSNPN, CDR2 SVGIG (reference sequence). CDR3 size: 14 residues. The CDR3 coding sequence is TGTGCCTGGAGCCCGGGGGCTGGGGCCAACGTCCTGACTTTC. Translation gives CAWSPGAGANVLTF.

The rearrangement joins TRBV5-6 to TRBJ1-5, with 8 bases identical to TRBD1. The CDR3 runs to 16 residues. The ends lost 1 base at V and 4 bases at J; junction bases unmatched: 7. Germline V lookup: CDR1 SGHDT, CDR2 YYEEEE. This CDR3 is CASSLFRDRLNQPQHF. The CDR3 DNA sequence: TGTGCCAGCAGCTTGTTCCGGGACAGGTTAAATCAGCCCCAGCATTTT.

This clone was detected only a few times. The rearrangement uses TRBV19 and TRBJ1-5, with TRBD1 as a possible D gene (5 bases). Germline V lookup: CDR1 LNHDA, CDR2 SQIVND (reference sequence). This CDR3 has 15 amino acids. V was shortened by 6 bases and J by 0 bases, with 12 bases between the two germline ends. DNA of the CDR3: TGTGCCAGTAGGCGGTGGGGCGATAGCAATCAGCCCCAGCATTTT. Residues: CASRRWGDSNQPQHF. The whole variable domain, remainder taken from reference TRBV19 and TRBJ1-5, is DGGITQSPKYLFRKEGQNVTLSCEQNLNHDAMYWYRQDPGQGLRLIYYSQIVNDFQKGDIAEGYSVSREKKESFPLTVTSAQKNPTAFYLCASRRWGDSNQPQHFGDGTRLSIL.

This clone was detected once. The CDR3 loop is CASTRTGLAGAGELFF. CDR3 in DNA: TGTGCCAGTACGAGGACGGGACTAGCGGGGGCCGGGGAGCTGTTTTTT. The genes are TRBV19 and TRBJ2-2; 14 positions agree with TRBD2. This CDR3 contains 16 residues. Per germline, CDR1 LNHDA and CDR2 SQIVND (reference sequence). Losses at the gene ends were 7 bases for V and 6 bases for J; bases not matched to a gene: 7.

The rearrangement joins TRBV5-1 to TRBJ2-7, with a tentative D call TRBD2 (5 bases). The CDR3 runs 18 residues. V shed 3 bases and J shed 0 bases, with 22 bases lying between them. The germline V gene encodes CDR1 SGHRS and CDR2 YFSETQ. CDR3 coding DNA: TGCGCCAGCAGCTCCGCGATCGCCGGGGATCCCAGCTCCTACGAGCAGTACTTC. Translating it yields CASSSAIAGDPSSYEQYF.

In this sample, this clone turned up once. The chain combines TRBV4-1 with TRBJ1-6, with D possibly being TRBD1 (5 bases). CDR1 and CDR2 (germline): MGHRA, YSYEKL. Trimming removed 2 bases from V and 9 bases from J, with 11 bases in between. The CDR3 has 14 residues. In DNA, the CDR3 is TGCGCCAGCAGCCAAAACCCACAGGTTTCACCCCTCCACTTT. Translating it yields CASSQNPQVSPLHF.

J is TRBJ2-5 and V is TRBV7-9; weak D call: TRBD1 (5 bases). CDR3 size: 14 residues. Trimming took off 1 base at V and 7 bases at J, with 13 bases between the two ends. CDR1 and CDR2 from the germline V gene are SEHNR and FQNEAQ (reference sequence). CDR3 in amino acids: CASSLEAQGRTQYF. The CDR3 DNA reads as TGTGCCAGCAGCTTAGAAGCTCAGGGTCGGACCCAGTACTTC.

This CDR3 is CAWTPPHTGANSPLHF. In DNA, the CDR3 is TGTGCCTGGACCCCGCCTCATACAGGGGCTAATTCACCCCTCCACTTT. This chain uses TRBV30 with TRBJ1-6; TRBD1 aligns across 7 bases. CDR3 length: 16 amino acids. The V gene end was trimmed by 4 bases and the J gene end by 6 bases; junction bases not matched to a gene: 12. The germline CDR1 and CDR2 sequences are GTSNPN and SVGIG (reference sequence).

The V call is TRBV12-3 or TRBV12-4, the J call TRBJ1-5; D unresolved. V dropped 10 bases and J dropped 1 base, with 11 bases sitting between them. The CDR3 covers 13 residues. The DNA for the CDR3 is TGTGCCACCTCCATGGGCAGCAATCAGCCCCAGCATTTT. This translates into CATSMGSNQPQHF.

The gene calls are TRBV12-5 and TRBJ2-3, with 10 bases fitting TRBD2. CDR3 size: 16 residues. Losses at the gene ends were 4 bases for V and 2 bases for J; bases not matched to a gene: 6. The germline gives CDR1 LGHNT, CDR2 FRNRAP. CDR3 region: CASGSISGGYTDTQYF. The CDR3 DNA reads TGTGCTAGTGGTTCTATTAGCGGGGGGTACACAGATACGCAGTATTTT. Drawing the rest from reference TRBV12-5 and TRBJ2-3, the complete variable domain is DARVTQTPRHKVTEMGQEVTMRCQPILGHNTVFWYRQTMMQGLELLAYFRNRAPLDDSGMPKDRFSAEMPDATLATLKIQPSEPRDSAVYFCASGSISGGYTDTQYFGPGTRLTVL.

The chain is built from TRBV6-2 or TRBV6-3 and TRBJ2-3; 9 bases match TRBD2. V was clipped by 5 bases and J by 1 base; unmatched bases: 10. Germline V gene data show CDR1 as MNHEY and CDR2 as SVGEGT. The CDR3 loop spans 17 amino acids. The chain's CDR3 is CASSGPGLASRTDTQYF. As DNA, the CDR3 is TGTGCCAGCAGTGGCCCGGGACTAGCCTCTCGCACAGATACGCAGTATTTT.

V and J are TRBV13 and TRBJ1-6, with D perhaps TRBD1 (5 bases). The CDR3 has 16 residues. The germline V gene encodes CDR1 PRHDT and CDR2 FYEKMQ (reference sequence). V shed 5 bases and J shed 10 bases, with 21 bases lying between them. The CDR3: CASSLRGFGAGSPLHF. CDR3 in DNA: TGTGCCAGCAGCCTCCGAGGCTTCGGGGCGGGGTCACCCCTCCACTTT.

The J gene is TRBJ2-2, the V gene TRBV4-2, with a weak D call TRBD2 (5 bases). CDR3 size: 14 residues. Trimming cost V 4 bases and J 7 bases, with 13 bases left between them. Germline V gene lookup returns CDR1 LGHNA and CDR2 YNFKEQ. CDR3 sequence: CASSREGLGGELFF. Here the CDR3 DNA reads TGTGCCAGCAGCCGAGAGGGCCTCGGCGGGGAGCTGTTTTTT.

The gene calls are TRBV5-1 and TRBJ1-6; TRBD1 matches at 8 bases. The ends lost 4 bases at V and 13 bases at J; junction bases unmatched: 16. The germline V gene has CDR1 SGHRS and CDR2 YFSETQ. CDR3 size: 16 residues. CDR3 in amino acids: CASSEAPDRASSPLHF. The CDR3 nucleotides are TGCGCCAGCAGCGAAGCCCCGGACAGGGCTTCATCCCCCCTCCACTTT.

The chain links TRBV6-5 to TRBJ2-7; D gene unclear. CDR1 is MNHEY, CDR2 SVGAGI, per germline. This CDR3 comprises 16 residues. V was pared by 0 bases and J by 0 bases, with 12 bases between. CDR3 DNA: TGTGCCAGCAGTTACTCGAGGTCCAGCCACTCCTACGAGCAGTACTTC. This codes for CASSYSRSSHSYEQYF.

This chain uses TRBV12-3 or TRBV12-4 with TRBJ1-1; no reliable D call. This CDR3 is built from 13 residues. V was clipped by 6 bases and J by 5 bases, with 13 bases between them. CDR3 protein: CASRTWEGTEAFF. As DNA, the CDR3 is TGTGCCAGCAGAACCTGGGAGGGAACTGAAGCTTTCTTT.

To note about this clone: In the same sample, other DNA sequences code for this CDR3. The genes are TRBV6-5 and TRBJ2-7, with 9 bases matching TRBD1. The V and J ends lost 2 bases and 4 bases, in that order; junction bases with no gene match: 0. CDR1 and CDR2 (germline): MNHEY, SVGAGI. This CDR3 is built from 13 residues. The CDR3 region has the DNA TGTGCCAGCAGTTACGGGACAGGGTACGAGCAGTACTTC. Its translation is CASSYGTGYEQYF.

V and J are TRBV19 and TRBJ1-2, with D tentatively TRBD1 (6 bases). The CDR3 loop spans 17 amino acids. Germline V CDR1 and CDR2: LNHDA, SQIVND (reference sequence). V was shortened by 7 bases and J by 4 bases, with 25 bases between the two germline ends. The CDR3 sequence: CASIRTPGQQKLYGYTF. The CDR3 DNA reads TGTGCCAGTATCAGAACACCCGGACAGCAAAAACTCTATGGCTACACCTTC.

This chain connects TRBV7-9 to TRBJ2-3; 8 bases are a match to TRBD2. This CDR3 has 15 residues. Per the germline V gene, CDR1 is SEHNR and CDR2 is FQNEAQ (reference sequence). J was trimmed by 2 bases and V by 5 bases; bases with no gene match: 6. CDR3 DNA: TGTGCCAGCAGCGCCAGCGGGGGAATCACAGATACGCAGTATTTT. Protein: CASSASGGITDTQYF.

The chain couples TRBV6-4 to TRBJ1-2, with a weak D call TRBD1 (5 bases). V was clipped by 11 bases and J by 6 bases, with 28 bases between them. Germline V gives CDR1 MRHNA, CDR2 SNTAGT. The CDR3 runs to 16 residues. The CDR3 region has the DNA TGTGCCCGCCGGGAGGGGCGTAGTAAGGGTAGAGATGGCTACACCTTC. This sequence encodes CARREGRSKGRDGYTF.

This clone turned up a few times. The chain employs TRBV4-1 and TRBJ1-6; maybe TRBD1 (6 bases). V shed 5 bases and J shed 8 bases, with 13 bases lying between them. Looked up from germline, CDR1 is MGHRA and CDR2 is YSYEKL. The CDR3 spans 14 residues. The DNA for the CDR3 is TGCGCCAGCAGCTGGGGAGCAGGGGATTCACCCCTCCACTTT. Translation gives CASSWGAGDSPLHF.

As DNA, the CDR3 is TGTGCCAGCAGCGGACGGACTAGCGGTTCCTCGCGGTTCTTC. Translating gives CASSGRTSGSSRFF. This chain links TRBV2 with TRBJ2-1; TRBD2 aligns across 10 bases. Germline V gives CDR1 SNHLY, CDR2 FYNNEI. V dropped 6 bases and J dropped 15; count of bases not matched to a gene: 14. The CDR3 spans 14 residues.

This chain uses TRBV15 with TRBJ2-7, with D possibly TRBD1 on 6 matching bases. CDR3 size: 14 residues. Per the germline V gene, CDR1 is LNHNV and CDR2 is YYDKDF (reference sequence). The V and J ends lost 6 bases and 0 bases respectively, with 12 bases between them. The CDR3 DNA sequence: TGTGCCACCAGTCCTGACAGGTTCTCCTACGAGCAGTACTTC. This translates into CATSPDRFSYEQYF.

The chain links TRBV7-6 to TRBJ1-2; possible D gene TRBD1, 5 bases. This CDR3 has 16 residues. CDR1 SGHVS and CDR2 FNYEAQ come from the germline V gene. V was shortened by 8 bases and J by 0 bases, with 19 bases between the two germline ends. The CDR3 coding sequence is TGTGCCAGCGCCCCTCGTCCAGGGCAAGCTAACTATGGCTACACCTTC. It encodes CASAPRPGQANYGYTF.